Presented here are 5 T cell receptor beta chains from one specimen sequenced in a study of T cell repertoires in cytomegalovirus infection. Their antigens remain unidentified. MiXCR, applied by TCRdb to the reads, yields one record per CDR3 protein. The sample includes some 220,000 distinct CDR3 sequences, about 39% seen only once; the top ten take approximately 59%. The material sequenced was CD8+ T cells from cultured PBMCs, taken from culture after CMV antigen stimulation. The source of these receptors is a human donor in good health (CMV status not recorded). Some clones in this sample may be carry-over from other donors' samples.

With respect to this clonotype: This may come from a read error, since a much larger clone is one base off. The V call is TRBV12-3 or TRBV12-4, the J call TRBJ2-1; possibly TRBD2 for D (5 bases). The CDR3 is 12 amino acids. The chain's CDR3 is CGSSFGVNEQFF. The CDR3 bases are TGTGGCAGCAGTTTCGGGGTCAATGAGCAGTTCTTC.

This rearrangement joins TRBV29-1 to TRBJ2-7, with 9 bases lining up with TRBD1. Germline V gene sequence: CDR1 SQVTM, CDR2 ANQGSEA. CDR3 length equals 13 residues. V gave up 7 bases and J gave up 5 bases; unmatched junction bases: 9. CDR3 protein: CSGSGTGMDEQYF. As DNA, the CDR3 is TGCAGCGGGTCCGGGACAGGGATGGACGAGCAGTACTTC.

This clonotype was observed once. This chain joins TRBV11-3 and TRBJ1-5; D remains ambiguous. Germline V gene lookup returns CDR1 SGHNT and CDR2 YENEEA. There are 11 residues in the CDR3. With 5 bases removed from V and 7 bases from J, the gap between germline ends came to 6 bases. The chain's CDR3 is CASSIGQPQHF. The CDR3, as DNA: TGTGCCAGCAGCATCGGCCAGCCCCAGCATTTT.

This clonotype was observed a handful of times. The V call is TRBV12-3 or TRBV12-4, the J call TRBJ1-1; unclear D gene. The V end lost 3 bases, the J end lost 8 bases, and 10 bases lay between the germline ends. The CDR3 has 12 residues. The CDR3 loop reads CASSFSLDEAFF. The DNA for the CDR3 is TGTGCCAGCAGTTTCAGCTTAGACGAAGCTTTCTTT.

As regards this clonotype: This CDR3 fails to terminate in the conserved phenylalanine or tryptophan, so it likely reflects a read error. V is TRBV12-3 or TRBV12-4 and J is TRBJ2-1; tentatively, D is TRBD1 or TRBD2 (5 bases each). V lost 8 bases and J lost 9, with 17 bases in between. The CDR3 length is 13 residues. The CDR3 sequence is CASLTGLMSEQFL. CDR3 DNA sequence: TGTGCCAGCCTTACGGGGCTAATGAGTGAGCAGTTCTTA.